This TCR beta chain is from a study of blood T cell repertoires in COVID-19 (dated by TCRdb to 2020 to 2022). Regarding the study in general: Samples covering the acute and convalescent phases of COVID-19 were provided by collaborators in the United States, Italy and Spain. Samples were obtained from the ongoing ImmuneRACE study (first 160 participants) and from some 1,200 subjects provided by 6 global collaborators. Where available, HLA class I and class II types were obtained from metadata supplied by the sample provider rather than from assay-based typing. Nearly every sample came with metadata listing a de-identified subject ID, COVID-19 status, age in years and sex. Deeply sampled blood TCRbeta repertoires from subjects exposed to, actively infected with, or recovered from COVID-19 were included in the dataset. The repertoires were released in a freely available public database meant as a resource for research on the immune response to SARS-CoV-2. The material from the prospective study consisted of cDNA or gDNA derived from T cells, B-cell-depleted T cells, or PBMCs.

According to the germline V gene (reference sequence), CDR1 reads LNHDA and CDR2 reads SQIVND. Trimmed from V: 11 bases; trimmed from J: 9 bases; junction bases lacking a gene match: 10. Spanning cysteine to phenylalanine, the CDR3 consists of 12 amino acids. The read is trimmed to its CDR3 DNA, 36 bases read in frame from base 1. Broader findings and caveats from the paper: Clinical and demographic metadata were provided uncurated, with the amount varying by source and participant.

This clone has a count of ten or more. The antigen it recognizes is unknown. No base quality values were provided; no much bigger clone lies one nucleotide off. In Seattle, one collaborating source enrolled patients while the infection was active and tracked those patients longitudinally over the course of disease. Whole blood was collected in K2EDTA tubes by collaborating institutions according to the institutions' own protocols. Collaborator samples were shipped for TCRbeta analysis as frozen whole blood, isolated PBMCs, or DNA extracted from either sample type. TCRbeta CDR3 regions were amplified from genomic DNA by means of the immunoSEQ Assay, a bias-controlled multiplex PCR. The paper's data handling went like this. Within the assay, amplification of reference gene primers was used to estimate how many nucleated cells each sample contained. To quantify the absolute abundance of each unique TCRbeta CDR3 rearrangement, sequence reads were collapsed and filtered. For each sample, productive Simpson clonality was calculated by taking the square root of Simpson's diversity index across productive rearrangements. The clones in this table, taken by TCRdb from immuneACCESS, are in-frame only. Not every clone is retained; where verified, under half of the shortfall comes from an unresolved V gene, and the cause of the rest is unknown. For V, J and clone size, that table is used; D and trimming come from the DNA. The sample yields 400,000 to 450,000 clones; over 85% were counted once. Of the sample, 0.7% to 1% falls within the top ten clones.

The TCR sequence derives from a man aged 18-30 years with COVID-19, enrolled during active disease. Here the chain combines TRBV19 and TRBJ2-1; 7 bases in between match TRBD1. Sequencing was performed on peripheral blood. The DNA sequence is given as TGTGCCCCGACAGGGCGGGTGCCTGAGCAGTTCTTC. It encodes CAPTGRVPEQFF.